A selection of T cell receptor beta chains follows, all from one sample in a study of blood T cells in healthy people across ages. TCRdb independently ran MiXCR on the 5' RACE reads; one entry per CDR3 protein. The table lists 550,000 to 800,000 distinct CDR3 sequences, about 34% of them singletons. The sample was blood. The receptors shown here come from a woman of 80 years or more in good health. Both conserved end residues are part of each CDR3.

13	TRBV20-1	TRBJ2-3	CSAVPGNTDTQYF
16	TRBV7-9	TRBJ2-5	CASSSSGTGGRNEQYF
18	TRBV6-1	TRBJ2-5	CASSGDREWLAGGETQYF
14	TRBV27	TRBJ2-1	CASSTGGRLSEQFF
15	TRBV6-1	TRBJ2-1	CASSEGGARYNEQFF
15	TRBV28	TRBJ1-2	CASSAWGTGTVAYTF
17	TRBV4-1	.	CASSLLYRDSTKYEQYF
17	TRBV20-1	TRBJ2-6	CSARARTGASGANVLTF
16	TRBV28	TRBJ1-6	CASSLGGQSYNSPLHF
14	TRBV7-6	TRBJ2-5	CASRSTGARGRQYF
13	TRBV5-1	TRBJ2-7	CASSLVGNYEQYF
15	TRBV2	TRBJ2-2	CASRGQQTNTGELFF
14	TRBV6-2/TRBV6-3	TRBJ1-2	CASSYSDRNYGYTF
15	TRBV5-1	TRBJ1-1	CTSSPEGFGNTEAFF
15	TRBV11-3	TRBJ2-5	CASSPGIAGLDEQYF
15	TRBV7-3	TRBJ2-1	CASSPSGSPGNEQFF
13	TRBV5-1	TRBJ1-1	CASGEQGGTEAFF
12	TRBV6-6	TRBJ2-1	CASSYSACEQFF
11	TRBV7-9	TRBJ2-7	CASSFQYEQYF
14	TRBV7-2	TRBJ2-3	CASSLASRTDTQYF
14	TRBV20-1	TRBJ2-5	CSANVGQYQETQYF
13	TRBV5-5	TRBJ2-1	CASSLDRGTEQFF
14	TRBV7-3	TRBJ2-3	CASSRGGITDTQYF
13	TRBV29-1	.	CSVREGASYEQYF
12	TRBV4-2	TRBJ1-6	CASSAQRTPLHF
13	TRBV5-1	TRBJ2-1	CTSSLDAVEGQFF
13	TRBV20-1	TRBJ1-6	CSARNDRNSPLHF
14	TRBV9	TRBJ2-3	CASSVALAGDTQYF